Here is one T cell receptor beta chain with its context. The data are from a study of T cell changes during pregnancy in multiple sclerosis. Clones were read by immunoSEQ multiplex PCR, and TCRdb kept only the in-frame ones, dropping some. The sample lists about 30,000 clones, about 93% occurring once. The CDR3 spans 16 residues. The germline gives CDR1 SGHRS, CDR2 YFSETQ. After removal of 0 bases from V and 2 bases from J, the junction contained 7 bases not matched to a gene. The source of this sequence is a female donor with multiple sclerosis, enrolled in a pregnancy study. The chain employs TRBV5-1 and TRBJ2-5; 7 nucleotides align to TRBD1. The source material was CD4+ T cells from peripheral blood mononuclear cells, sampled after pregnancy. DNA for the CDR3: TGCGCCAGCAGCTTGGCCCTCGACAGGGCACAAGAGACCCAGTACTTC. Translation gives CASSLALDRAQETQYF.